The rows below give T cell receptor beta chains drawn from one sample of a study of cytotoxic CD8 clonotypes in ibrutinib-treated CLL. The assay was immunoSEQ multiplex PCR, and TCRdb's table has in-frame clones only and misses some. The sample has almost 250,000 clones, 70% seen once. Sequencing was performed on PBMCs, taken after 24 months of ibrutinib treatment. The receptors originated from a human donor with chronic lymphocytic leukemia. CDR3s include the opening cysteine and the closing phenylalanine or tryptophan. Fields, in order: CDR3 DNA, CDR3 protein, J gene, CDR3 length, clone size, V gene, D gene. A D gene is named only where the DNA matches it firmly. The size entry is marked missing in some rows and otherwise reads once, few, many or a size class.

cdr3_nt: TGTGCCAGCAGTTTTATTGCTAGGCCTGGACTAGCGGGCACAGATACGCAGTATTTT
cdr3_aa: CASSFIARPGLAGTDTQYF
j_call: TRBJ2-3
cdr3_length: 19
clone_size: NA
v_call: TRBV28
d_call: TRBD2

cdr3_nt: TGTGCCAGTAGTCCGGGACTAGCGGGAACCTACGAGCAGTACTTC
cdr3_aa: CASSPGLAGTYEQYF
j_call: TRBJ2-7
cdr3_length: 15
clone_size: NA
v_call: TRBV19
d_call: TRBD2

cdr3_nt: TGTGCCAGCAGGACGGTTGCAACTAATGAAAAACTGTTTTTT
cdr3_aa: CASRTVATNEKLFF
j_call: TRBJ1-4
cdr3_length: 14
clone_size: NA
v_call: TRBV2
d_call: NA

cdr3_nt: TGTGCCAGCAGCCAAGCGGGAGGGCCATGGAATGAGCAGTTCTTC
cdr3_aa: CASSQAGGPWNEQFF
j_call: TRBJ2-1
cdr3_length: 15
clone_size: NA
v_call: TRBV7-2
d_call: TRBD2

cdr3_nt: TGCGCCAGCAGCCAAGGAGCTAGCGGAGTAGCCTACGAGCAGTACTTC
cdr3_aa: CASSQGASGVAYEQYF
j_call: TRBJ2-7
cdr3_length: 16
clone_size: few
v_call: TRBV4-1
d_call: TRBD2

cdr3_nt: TGTGCCAGCAGCCACGCGGGTGAGCAGTTCTTC
cdr3_aa: CASSHAGEQFF
j_call: TRBJ2-1
cdr3_length: 11
clone_size: NA
v_call: TRBV9
d_call: NA

cdr3_nt: TGTGCCAGCAGCTTGCAGGGGGCGCCTGGAGAGACCCAGTACTTC
cdr3_aa: CASSLQGAPGETQYF
j_call: TRBJ2-5
cdr3_length: 15
clone_size: few
v_call: TRBV11-3
d_call: TRBD1

cdr3_nt: TGTGCCAGCAGTTTGGGCAGGGGAGACCAGCATTTT
cdr3_aa: CASSLGRGDQHF
j_call: TRBJ1-5
cdr3_length: 12
clone_size: few
v_call: TRBV28
d_call: NA

cdr3_nt: TGTGCCAGCAGCGTAGAGCTAGCGGGGTTCACCGGGGAGCTGTTTTTT
cdr3_aa: CASSVELAGFTGELFF
j_call: TRBJ2-2
cdr3_length: 16
clone_size: NA
v_call: TRBV9
d_call: TRBD2

cdr3_nt: TGTGCCAGCTCGGGGGGGGCTTTCTACAATGAGCAGTTCTTC
cdr3_aa: CASSGGAFYNEQFF
j_call: TRBJ2-1
cdr3_length: 14
clone_size: NA
v_call: TRBV27
d_call: TRBD2

cdr3_nt: TGCAGCGTTCGATCTGGACTAGCGCGATACCAAGAGACCCAGTACTTC
cdr3_aa: CSVRSGLARYQETQYF
j_call: TRBJ2-5
cdr3_length: 16
clone_size: NA
v_call: TRBV29-1
d_call: TRBD2

cdr3_nt: TGTGCCAGCAGTGCCGAGGGGAACACTGAAGCTTTCTTT
cdr3_aa: CASSAEGNTEAFF
j_call: TRBJ1-1
cdr3_length: 13
clone_size: NA
v_call: TRBV2
d_call: NA

cdr3_nt: TGTGCCAGCAGCCAAGCCCCGGTAGCTAACTATGGCTACACCTTC
cdr3_aa: CASSQAPVANYGYTF
j_call: TRBJ1-2
cdr3_length: 15
clone_size: NA
v_call: TRBV14
d_call: NA

cdr3_nt: TGTGCCAGCAGCTTAACGCGGGGCATTGGCGACGAGCAGTACTTC
cdr3_aa: CASSLTRGIGDEQYF
j_call: TRBJ2-7
cdr3_length: 15
clone_size: NA
v_call: TRBV11-1
d_call: NA

cdr3_nt: TGTGCCAGTAGTATAAGGGGCCGGGACAGTAGGCAGTTCTTC
cdr3_aa: CASSIRGRDSRQFF
j_call: TRBJ2-1
cdr3_length: 14
clone_size: NA
v_call: TRBV19
d_call: TRBD1

cdr3_nt: TGTGCCTGGTCAAGGTGGGAGGAGCTGTTTTTT
cdr3_aa: CAWSRWEELFF
j_call: TRBJ2-2
cdr3_length: 11
clone_size: once
v_call: TRBV30
d_call: NA

cdr3_nt: TGTGCCAGCAGCACACCGGGACTAGCGGTACAAGAGACCCAGTACTTC
cdr3_aa: CASSTPGLAVQETQYF
j_call: TRBJ2-5
cdr3_length: 16
clone_size: NA
v_call: TRBV7-8
d_call: TRBD2

cdr3_nt: TGTGCCAGTAGTACTGGACAGCAGTCCCAAGAGACCCAGTACTTC
cdr3_aa: CASSTGQQSQETQYF
j_call: TRBJ2-5
cdr3_length: 15
clone_size: NA
v_call: TRBV19
d_call: NA

cdr3_nt: TGTGCCAGCAGACTAGCGGGGTCATCGCATACGCAGTATTTT
cdr3_aa: CASRLAGSSHTQYF
j_call: TRBJ2-3
cdr3_length: 14
clone_size: NA
v_call: TRBV6-5
d_call: TRBD2

cdr3_nt: TGTGCCAGCAGCTTCTCCGGGACACGGGGAGAGACCCAGTACTTC
cdr3_aa: CASSFSGTRGETQYF
j_call: TRBJ2-5
cdr3_length: 15
clone_size: NA
v_call: TRBV7-3
d_call: NA

cdr3_nt: TGCGCCAGCAGCCGGGACTTGGGCACTGAAGCTTTCTTT
cdr3_aa: CASSRDLGTEAFF
j_call: TRBJ1-1
cdr3_length: 13
clone_size: NA
v_call: TRBV10-1
d_call: NA

cdr3_nt: TGTGCCAGCAGTCCACCACCGGGACAGGGGGCTAGCACAGATACGCAGTATTTT
cdr3_aa: CASSPPPGQGASTDTQYF
j_call: TRBJ2-3
cdr3_length: 18
clone_size: NA
v_call: TRBV28
d_call: TRBD1

cdr3_nt: TGTGCCAGCAGCCGTGGGTCCGATGAAAAACTGTTTTTT
cdr3_aa: CASSRGSDEKLFF
j_call: TRBJ1-4
cdr3_length: 13
clone_size: once
v_call: TRBV27
d_call: NA

cdr3_nt: TGTGCCAGTAGTACGGACCCGAGCTCCTACAATGAGCAGTTCTTC
cdr3_aa: CASSTDPSSYNEQFF
j_call: TRBJ2-1
cdr3_length: 15
clone_size: NA
v_call: TRBV19
d_call: NA

cdr3_nt: TGTGCCAGCAGCTTAGGAACTAGCGGGATTTCCTACGAGCAGTACTTC
cdr3_aa: CASSLGTSGISYEQYF
j_call: TRBJ2-7
cdr3_length: 16
clone_size: NA
v_call: TRBV7-8
d_call: TRBD2

cdr3_nt: TGCAGCGTTGCAGCTGGGGCTGGGGCCAACGTCCTGACTTTC
cdr3_aa: CSVAAGAGANVLTF
j_call: TRBJ2-6
cdr3_length: 14
clone_size: few
v_call: TRBV29-1
d_call: NA

cdr3_nt: TGTGCCAGCAGCTTCCGCCCTTCGACTAGCGGAAGCTCCTACAATGAGCAGTTCTTC
cdr3_aa: CASSFRPSTSGSSYNEQFF
j_call: TRBJ2-1
cdr3_length: 19
clone_size: NA
v_call: TRBV13
d_call: TRBD2

cdr3_nt: TGTGCCAGTAGTATACTGGACAGGGATAAACTGTTTTTT
cdr3_aa: CASSILDRDKLFF
j_call: TRBJ1-4
cdr3_length: 13
clone_size: NA
v_call: TRBV19
d_call: TRBD1

cdr3_nt: TGTGCCAGCAGCTATCGGGAACCCCAGCATTTT
cdr3_aa: CASSYREPQHF
j_call: TRBJ1-5
cdr3_length: 11
clone_size: few
v_call: TRBV28
d_call: NA

cdr3_nt: TGTGCCAGCAGCGACGTGTTGGGCCAGGGGAAGGCCGTTGTGCAGTACTTC
cdr3_aa: CASSDVLGQGKAVVQYF
j_call: TRBJ2-7
cdr3_length: 17
clone_size: NA
v_call: TRBV9
d_call: NA

cdr3_nt: TGTGCCAGCAGCTTAGCGTCCAGGGGGAAAGGGTATGGCTACACCTTC
cdr3_aa: CASSLASRGKGYGYTF
j_call: TRBJ1-2
cdr3_length: 16
clone_size: NA
v_call: TRBV13
d_call: TRBD1

cdr3_nt: TGTGCCAGCAGTTTTGGGGGGGCGCATCAGCCCCAGCATTTT
cdr3_aa: CASSFGGAHQPQHF
j_call: TRBJ1-5
cdr3_length: 14
clone_size: once
v_call: TRBV6-5
d_call: NA

cdr3_nt: TGTGCCAGCAGCATGGGCCAAGGAGAGACCCAGTACTTC
cdr3_aa: CASSMGQGETQYF
j_call: TRBJ2-5
cdr3_length: 13
clone_size: NA
v_call: TRBV11-1
d_call: NA

cdr3_nt: TGTGCCAGTACAGGAGCTTTCTCTGACACTGAAGCTTTCTTT
cdr3_aa: CASTGAFSDTEAFF
j_call: TRBJ1-1
cdr3_length: 14
clone_size: once
v_call: TRBV6-5
d_call: NA

cdr3_nt: TGCGCCAGCAGCCAAAGGGAGATAGCGGGGTTCACAGATACGCAGTATTTT
cdr3_aa: CASSQREIAGFTDTQYF
j_call: TRBJ2-3
cdr3_length: 17
clone_size: NA
v_call: TRBV4-3
d_call: TRBD2

cdr3_nt: TGTGCCAGCAGCGTAACGGAAAGACTAGCGGGAATCAATGAGCAGTTCTTC
cdr3_aa: CASSVTERLAGINEQFF
j_call: TRBJ2-1
cdr3_length: 17
clone_size: NA
v_call: TRBV9
d_call: TRBD2

cdr3_nt: TGTGCCATCAGTGAGTCCGGGGGAGGCTACGAGCAGTACTTC
cdr3_aa: CAISESGGGYEQYF
j_call: TRBJ2-7
cdr3_length: 14
clone_size: NA
v_call: TRBV10-3
d_call: NA

cdr3_nt: TGTGCCAGCTCACCGAGCGGGAGCCCCCCAGATACGCAGTATTTT
cdr3_aa: CASSPSGSPPDTQYF
j_call: TRBJ2-3
cdr3_length: 15
clone_size: few
v_call: TRBV18
d_call: TRBD2

cdr3_nt: TGTGCCAGCAGCGCGGGACAGGGGCTCGGAGAGACCCAGTACTTC
cdr3_aa: CASSAGQGLGETQYF
j_call: TRBJ2-5
cdr3_length: 15
clone_size: once
v_call: TRBV9
d_call: TRBD1

cdr3_nt: TGCGCCAGCAGCCAAGATACATTCGGCACCGCGCAGTATTTT
cdr3_aa: CASSQDTFGTAQYF
j_call: TRBJ2-3
cdr3_length: 14
clone_size: once
v_call: TRBV4-3
d_call: NA

cdr3_nt: TGTGCCAGCAGCCCGGGACTAGGGGAGCAGTACTTC
cdr3_aa: CASSPGLGEQYF
j_call: TRBJ2-7
cdr3_length: 12
clone_size: NA
v_call: TRBV7-3
d_call: TRBD2

cdr3_nt: TGTGCCAGCAATCCCCCCGGCAGGGGCCTGAGCAATGAGCAGTTCTTC
cdr3_aa: CASNPPGRGLSNEQFF
j_call: TRBJ2-1
cdr3_length: 16
clone_size: NA
v_call: TRBV25-1
d_call: NA

cdr3_nt: TGTGCCAGCAGCTTAGACAGGGGTGATGAGCAGTTCTTC
cdr3_aa: CASSLDRGDEQFF
j_call: TRBJ2-1
cdr3_length: 13
clone_size: NA
v_call: TRBV11-2
d_call: NA

cdr3_nt: TGTGCCAGTAGTCCCGCGGGACTAGCGGGGAACACCGGGGAGCTGTTTTTT
cdr3_aa: CASSPAGLAGNTGELFF
j_call: TRBJ2-2
cdr3_length: 17
clone_size: NA
v_call: TRBV19
d_call: TRBD2